This record covers a single T cell receptor beta chain. This sample was taken from a study of OX40 agonist ivuxolimab in advanced cancers. With 4 bases removed from V and 0 bases from J, the gap between germline ends came to 18 bases. The CDR3 consists of 17 residues. The germline V gene has CDR1 MDHEN and CDR2 SYDVKM. The assay was immunoSEQ multiplex PCR, and TCRdb's table has in-frame clones only and misses some. The sample gives 50,000 to 65,000 clones, less than 95% of which show up once; around 9.3% is in the top ten. The chain couples TRBV28 to TRBJ1-2; weak D call: TRBD1 (5 bases). Material: CD4+ or CD8+ T cells sorted from blood, obtained in a trial of the OX40 agonist ivuxolimab. The TCR comes from an adult with an advanced solid tumor such as melanoma, head and neck, liver or kidney cancer. The CDR3 reads CASSSRVIHQANYGYTF. In DNA, the CDR3 is TGTGCCAGCAGTTCCAGGGTTATCCACCAAGCTAACTATGGCTACACCTTC.